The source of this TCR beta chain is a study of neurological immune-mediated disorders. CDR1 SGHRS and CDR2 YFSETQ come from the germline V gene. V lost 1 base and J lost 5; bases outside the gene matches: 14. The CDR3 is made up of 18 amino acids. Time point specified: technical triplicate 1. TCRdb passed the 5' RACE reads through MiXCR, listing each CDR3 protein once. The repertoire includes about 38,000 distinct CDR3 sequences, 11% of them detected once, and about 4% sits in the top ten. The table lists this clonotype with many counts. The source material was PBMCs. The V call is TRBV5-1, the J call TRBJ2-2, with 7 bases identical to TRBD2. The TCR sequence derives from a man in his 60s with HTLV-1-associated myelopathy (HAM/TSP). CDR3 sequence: CASSLLQASGGGTGELFF. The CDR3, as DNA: TGCGCCAGCAGCTTGCTACAAGCTAGCGGAGGTGGGACCGGGGAGCTGTTTTTT.